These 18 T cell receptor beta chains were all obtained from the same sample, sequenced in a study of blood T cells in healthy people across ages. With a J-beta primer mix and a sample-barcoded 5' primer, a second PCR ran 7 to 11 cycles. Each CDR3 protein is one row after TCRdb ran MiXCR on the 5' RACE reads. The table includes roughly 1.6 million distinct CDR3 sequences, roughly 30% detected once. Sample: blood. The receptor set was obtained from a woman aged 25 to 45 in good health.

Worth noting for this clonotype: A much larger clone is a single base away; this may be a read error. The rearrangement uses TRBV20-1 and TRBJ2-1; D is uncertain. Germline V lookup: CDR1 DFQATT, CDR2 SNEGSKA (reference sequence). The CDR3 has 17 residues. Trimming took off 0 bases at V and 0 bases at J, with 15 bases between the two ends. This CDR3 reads CSARDMQGVSSYNEQFF. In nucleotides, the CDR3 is TGCAGTGCTAGAGACATGCAAGGCGTCAGCTCCTACAATGAGCAGTTCTTC.

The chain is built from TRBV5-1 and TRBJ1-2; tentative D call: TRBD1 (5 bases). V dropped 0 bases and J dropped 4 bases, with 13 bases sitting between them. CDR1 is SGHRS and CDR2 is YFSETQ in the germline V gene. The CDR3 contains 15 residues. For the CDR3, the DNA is TGCGCCAGCAGCTTGGCGCAGGGAGCGGGCTATGGCTACACCTTC. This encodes CASSLAQGAGYGYTF.

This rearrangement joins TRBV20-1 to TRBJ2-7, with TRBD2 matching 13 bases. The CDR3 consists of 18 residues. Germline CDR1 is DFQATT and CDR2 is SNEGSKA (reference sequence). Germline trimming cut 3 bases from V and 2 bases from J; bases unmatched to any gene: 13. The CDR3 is CSASGSKLLAGGTYEQYF. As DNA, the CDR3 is TGCAGTGCTAGCGGATCTAAACTACTAGCGGGGGGGACCTACGAGCAGTACTTC.

The CDR3 bases are TGTGCCAGCAGTTCAAAATTGACTAGCGGGACCAATGAGCAGTTCTTC. Amino acids: CASSSKLTSGTNEQFF. The chain joins TRBV12-3 or TRBV12-4 to TRBJ2-1; 11 bases map to TRBD2. V was pared by 4 bases and J by 6 bases, with 8 bases of the junction left unmatched. The CDR3 spans 16 residues.

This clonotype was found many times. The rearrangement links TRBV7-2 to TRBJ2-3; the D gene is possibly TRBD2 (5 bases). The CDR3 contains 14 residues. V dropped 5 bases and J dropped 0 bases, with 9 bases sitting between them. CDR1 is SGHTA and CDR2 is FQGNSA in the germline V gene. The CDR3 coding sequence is TGTGCCAGCAGCCGAAGGACTAGCACAGATACGCAGTATTTT. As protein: CASSRRTSTDTQYF.

The CDR3 bases are TGTGCCAGCAGCCCTTCGGGCGGGGGTTTGAATGAGCAGTTCTTC. It encodes CASSPSGGGLNEQFF. This chain connects TRBV3-1 to TRBJ2-1; 7 bases are shared with TRBD2. The CDR3 is 15 amino acids. V dropped 4 bases and J dropped 7; count of bases not matched to a gene: 10. The germline V gene encodes CDR1 LGHDT and CDR2 YNNKEL (reference sequence).

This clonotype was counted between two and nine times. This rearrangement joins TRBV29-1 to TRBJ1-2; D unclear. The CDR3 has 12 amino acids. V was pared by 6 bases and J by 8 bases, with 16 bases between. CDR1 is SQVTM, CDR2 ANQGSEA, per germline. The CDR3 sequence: CSVETALGGYTF. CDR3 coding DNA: TGCAGCGTGGAAACGGCACTGGGCGGCTACACCTTC. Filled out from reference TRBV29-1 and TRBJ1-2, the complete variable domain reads SAVISQKPSRDICQRGTSLTIQCQVDSQVTMMFWYRQQPGQSLTLIATANQGSEATYESGFVIDKFPISRPNLTFSTLTVSNMSPEDSSIYLCSVETALGGYTFGSGTRLTVV.

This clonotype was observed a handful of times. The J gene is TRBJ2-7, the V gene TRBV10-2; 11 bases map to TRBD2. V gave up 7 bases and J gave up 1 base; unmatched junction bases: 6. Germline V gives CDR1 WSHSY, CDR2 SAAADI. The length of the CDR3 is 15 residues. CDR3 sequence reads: CASTPLAGGSYEQYF. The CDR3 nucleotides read TGCGCCAGCACCCCATTAGCGGGGGGGTCCTACGAGCAGTACTTC.

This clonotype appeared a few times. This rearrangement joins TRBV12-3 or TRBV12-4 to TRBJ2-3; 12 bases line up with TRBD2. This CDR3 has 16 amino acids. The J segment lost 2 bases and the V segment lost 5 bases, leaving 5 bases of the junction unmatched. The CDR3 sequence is CASSGLAGGYTDTQYF. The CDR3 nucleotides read TGTGCCAGCAGTGGCCTAGCGGGGGGGTACACAGATACGCAGTATTTT.

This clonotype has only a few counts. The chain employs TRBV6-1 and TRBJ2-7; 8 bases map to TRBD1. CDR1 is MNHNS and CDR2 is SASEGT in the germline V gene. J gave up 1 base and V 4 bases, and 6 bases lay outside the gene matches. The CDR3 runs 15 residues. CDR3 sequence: CASSGGQGLSYEQYF. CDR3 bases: TGTGCCAGCAGTGGAGGACAGGGCCTTTCCTACGAGCAGTACTTC.

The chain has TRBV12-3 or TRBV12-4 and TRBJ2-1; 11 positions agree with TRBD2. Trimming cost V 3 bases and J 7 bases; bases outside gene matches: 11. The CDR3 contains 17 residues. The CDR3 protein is CASSFGSGGAVGNEQFF. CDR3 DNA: TGTGCCAGCAGTTTTGGTAGCGGGGGGGCGGTGGGGAATGAGCAGTTCTTC.

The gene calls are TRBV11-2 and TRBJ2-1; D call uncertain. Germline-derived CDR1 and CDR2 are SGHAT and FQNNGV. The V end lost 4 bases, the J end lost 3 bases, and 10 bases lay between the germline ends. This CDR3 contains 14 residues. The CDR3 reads CASSSVKNYNEQFF. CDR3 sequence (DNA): TGTGCCAGCAGCTCGGTAAAGAACTACAATGAGCAGTTCTTC.

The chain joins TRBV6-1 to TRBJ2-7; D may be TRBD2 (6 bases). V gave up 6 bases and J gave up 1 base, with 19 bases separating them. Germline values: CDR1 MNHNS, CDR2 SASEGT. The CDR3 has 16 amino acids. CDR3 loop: CASRGSRGTVSYEQYF. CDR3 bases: TGTGCCAGCAGGGGGTCACGGGGGACGGTATCCTACGAGCAGTACTTC.

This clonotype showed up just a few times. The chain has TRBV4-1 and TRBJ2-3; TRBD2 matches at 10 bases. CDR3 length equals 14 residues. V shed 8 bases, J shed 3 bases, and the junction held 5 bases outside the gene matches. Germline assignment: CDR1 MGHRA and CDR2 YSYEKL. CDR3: CASERGGPTDTQYF. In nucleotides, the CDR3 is TGCGCCAGCGAGCGGGGGGGGCCGACAGATACGCAGTATTTT.

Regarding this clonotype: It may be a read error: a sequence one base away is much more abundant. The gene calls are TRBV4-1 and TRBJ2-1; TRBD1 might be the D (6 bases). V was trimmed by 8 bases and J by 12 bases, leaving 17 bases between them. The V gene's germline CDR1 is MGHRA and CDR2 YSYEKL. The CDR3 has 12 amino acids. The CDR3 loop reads CASSERGSGQFF. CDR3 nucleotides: TGCGCCAGCTCGGAAAGGGGGAGTGGGCAGTTCTTC.

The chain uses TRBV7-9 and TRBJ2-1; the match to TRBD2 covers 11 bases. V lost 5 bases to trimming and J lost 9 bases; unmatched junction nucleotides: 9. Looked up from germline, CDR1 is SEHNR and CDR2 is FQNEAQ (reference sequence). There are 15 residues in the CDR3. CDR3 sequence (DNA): TGTGCCAGCAGCCAAGTTAGCGGGAGGGTTGGTGAGCAGTTCTTC. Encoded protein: CASSQVSGRVGEQFF.

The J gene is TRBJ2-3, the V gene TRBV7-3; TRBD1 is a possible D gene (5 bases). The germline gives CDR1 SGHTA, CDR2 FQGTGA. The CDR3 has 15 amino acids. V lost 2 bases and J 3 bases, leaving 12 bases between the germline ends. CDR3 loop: CASSLGQGITDTQYF. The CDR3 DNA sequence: TGTGCCAGCAGCTTAGGGCAGGGCATAACAGATACGCAGTATTTT.

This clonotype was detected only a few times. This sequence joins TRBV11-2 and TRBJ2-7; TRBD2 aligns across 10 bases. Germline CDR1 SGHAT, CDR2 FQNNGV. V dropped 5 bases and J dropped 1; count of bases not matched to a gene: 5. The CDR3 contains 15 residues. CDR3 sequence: CASSTGLARSYEQYF. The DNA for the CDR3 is TGTGCCAGCAGCACGGGACTAGCGAGGTCCTACGAGCAGTACTTC.